The 28 T cell receptor beta chains below all came from one sample that was sequenced in a study of cytomegalovirus exposure and HLA in healthy donors. The assay was immunoSEQ multiplex PCR, and TCRdb's table has in-frame clones only and misses some. The sample yields about 78,000 clones, around 96% seen once. The material sequenced was PBMCs. These receptors were taken from a man in his late teens or twenties in good health and CMV-seropositive.

The V and J genes are TRBV10-2 and TRBJ1-5; D may be TRBD1 (5 bases). Trimming shortened V by 2 bases and J by 2 bases, and 10 bases separated the two germline ends. This CDR3 contains 15 residues. Germline V lookup: CDR1 WSHSY, CDR2 SAAADI. The CDR3 nucleotides are TGCGCCAGCAGTGAGCCAGGGCTGGGCAATCAGCCCCAGCATTTT. Translated, it gives CASSEPGLGNQPQHF.

The gene calls are TRBV6-6 and TRBJ2-1; D is unclear. V was clipped by 6 bases and J by 9 bases, with 9 bases between them. Germline CDR1 and CDR2: MNHNY and SVGAGI (reference sequence). The CDR3 has 11 residues. This CDR3 reads CASRENGEQFF. CDR3 in DNA: TGTGCCAGCAGGGAGAACGGTGAGCAGTTCTTC.

This clone came up once. The rearrangement joins TRBV6-5 to TRBJ1-1, with no clear D. Looked up from germline, CDR1 is MNHEY and CDR2 is SVGAGI. Trimming pared 2 bases from V and 4 bases from J, leaving 11 bases between. This CDR3 has 14 residues. The CDR3 DNA follows: TGTGCCAGCAGTTACGGCGCAGGTGGCACTGAAGCTTTCTTT. Encoded protein: CASSYGAGGTEAFF.

As to this clone: Mismatch with germline at one junction end may stem from a read error. The CDR3 is CASSLLAGGEGEQFF. The CDR3 bases are TGTGCTAGCAGCTTGCTAGCGGGTGGGGAAGGCGAGCAGTTCTTC. The J gene is TRBJ2-1, the V gene TRBV7-7; TRBD2 aligns across 8 bases. This CDR3 region has 15 residues. Per the germline V gene, CDR1 is SSHAT and CDR2 is FNYEAQ (reference sequence).

The chain uses TRBV6-5 and TRBJ2-7; 12 positions match TRBD2. Germline loops: CDR1 MNHEY, CDR2 SVGAGI. This CDR3 spans 15 amino acids. Trimming at V came to 4 bases and at J to 3 bases, leaving 4 bases not matched to a gene. CDR3 in DNA: TGTGCCAGCAGTTCGACTAGCGGGGGCATCTACGAGCAGTACTTC. It is translated as CASSSTSGGIYEQYF.

The chain uses TRBV5-5 and TRBJ2-7; 7 bases line up with TRBD1. Per germline, CDR1 SGHKS and CDR2 YYEKEE (reference sequence). The V and J ends lost 4 bases and 1 base, in that order; junction bases with no gene match: 5. CDR3 length: 14 residues. The chain's CDR3 is CASSLWTGSYEQYF. DNA of the CDR3: TGTGCCAGCAGCCTATGGACAGGTTCCTACGAGCAGTACTTC. The full variable domain, rest sourced from reference TRBV5-5 and TRBJ2-7, is DAGVTQSPTHLIKTRGQQVTLRCSPISGHKSVSWYQQVLGQGPQFIFQYYEKEERGRGNFPDRFSARQFPNYSSELNVNALLLGDSALYLCASSLWTGSYEQYFGPGTRLTVT.

The rearrangement joins TRBV6-1 to TRBJ1-2, with D hard to call. The CDR3 length is 15 residues. Germline assignment: CDR1 MNHNS and CDR2 SASEGT. Trimming left V 5 bases short and J 8 bases short, with 21 bases between. The CDR3: CASSFNGEGGEGYTF. DNA for the CDR3: TGTGCCAGCAGTTTTAACGGAGAAGGAGGAGAAGGCTACACCTTC.

V is TRBV4-1 and J is TRBJ1-1; 8 nucleotides match TRBD1. With V trimmed by 0 bases and J by 13 bases, 7 bases remained unmatched. The CDR3 covers 13 residues. The germline V gene encodes CDR1 MGHRA and CDR2 YSYEKL. Here the CDR3 reads CASSQEWNRGDFF. The CDR3 nucleotides read TGCGCCAGCAGCCAAGAATGGAACAGGGGGGATTTCTTT.

The V gene is TRBV19, the J gene TRBJ1-5, with a tentative D call TRBD1 (5 bases). The germline CDR1 and CDR2 sequences are LNHDA and SQIVND (reference sequence). V gave up 9 bases and J gave up 0 bases, with 9 bases separating them. The CDR3 sequence is 13 residues long. The CDR3 DNA is TGTGCCAGCGGGACTCATAGCAATCAGCCCCAGCATTTT. It codes for CASGTHSNQPQHF.

Only one count was recorded for this clone. This sequence joins TRBV6-1 and TRBJ2-7; 10 nucleotides line up with TRBD2. Germline V gene data show CDR1 as MNHNS and CDR2 as SASEGT. Trimming at V came to 5 bases and at J to 3 bases, leaving 7 bases not matched to a gene. The CDR3 length is 15 residues. The CDR3 region is CASSPRPSGSYEQYF. The CDR3 region has the DNA TGTGCCAGCAGTCCCCGTCCTAGCGGGAGCTACGAGCAGTACTTC.

This clone has only one observation. This chain connects TRBV28 to TRBJ2-7; maybe TRBD2 (5 bases). The CDR3 loop spans 13 amino acids. The germline V gene encodes CDR1 MDHEN and CDR2 SYDVKM. V shed 1 base and J shed 4 bases, with 8 bases lying between them. The CDR3 here is CASSLFTGYEQYF. Here the CDR3 DNA reads TGTGCCAGCAGTTTATTTACGGGATACGAGCAGTACTTC.

The chain employs TRBV7-9 and TRBJ2-3; 8 bases line up with TRBD1. This CDR3 comprises 16 residues. The trim removed 6 bases at V and 2 bases at J, leaving 10 bases unmatched. The V gene's germline CDR1 is SEHNR and CDR2 FQNEAQ (reference sequence). CDR3 loop: CASSFPTGAFTDTQYF. The CDR3 DNA is TGTGCCAGCAGTTTCCCGACAGGGGCTTTCACAGATACGCAGTATTTT.

The V gene is TRBV28, the J gene TRBJ1-1, with D unresolved. CDR1 MDHEN and CDR2 SYDVKM come from the germline V gene. This CDR3 spans 15 amino acids. V lost 5 bases and J 1 base, leaving 14 bases between the germline ends. CDR3 sequence reads: CASSLPWSGNTEAFF. The CDR3, as DNA: TGTGCCAGCAGTCTTCCCTGGTCAGGGAACACTGAAGCTTTCTTT. Supplemented by reference TRBV28 and TRBJ1-1, the full variable domain reads DVKVTQSSRYLVKRTGEKVFLECVQDMDHENMFWYRQDPGLGLRLIYFSYDVKMKEKGDIPEGYSVSREKKERFSLILESASTNQTSMYLCASSLPWSGNTEAFFGQGTRLTVV.

This chain links TRBV15 with TRBJ1-5; no clear D. V gave up 0 bases and J gave up 6 bases, with 12 bases separating them. Germline loops: CDR1 LNHNV, CDR2 YYDKDF (reference sequence). This CDR3 is 15 amino acids long. Here the CDR3 DNA reads TGTGCCACCAGCAGAGAAGGTGGAGCCTTTCAGCCCCAGCATTTT. This sequence encodes CATSREGGAFQPQHF.

The chain has TRBV18 and TRBJ2-7; D is perhaps TRBD2 (6 bases). This CDR3 is 13 amino acids long. In germline, CDR1 is KGHSH, CDR2 LQKENI. Trimming removed 2 bases at V and 6 bases at J, with 11 bases between. The CDR3 loop is CASSPTGDREQYF. CDR3 DNA: TGTGCCAGCTCACCAACGGGAGATCGCGAGCAGTACTTC. The full variable domain, its missing parts supplied by reference TRBV18 and TRBJ2-7, is NAGVMQNPRHLVRRRGQEARLRCSPMKGHSHVYWYRQLPEEGLKFMVYLQKENIIDESGMPKERFSAEFPKEGPSILRIQQVVRGDSAAYFCASSPTGDREQYFGPGTRLTVT.

On this clone: A read error may produce the germline difference seen at one junction end. In nucleotides, the CDR3 is TGTGCCAGCAGTCCGATTCCGACTAGCGGCTACGAGCAGCACTTC. Translated, it gives CASSPIPTSGYEQHF. V and J are TRBV27 and TRBJ2-7; 9 positions match TRBD2. This CDR3 is 15 amino acids long. From germline, CDR1 is MNHEY and CDR2 SMNVEV (reference sequence).

The chain is built from TRBV7-4 and TRBJ1-4, with TRBD1 as a possible D gene (5 bases). The ends were cut back, 5 bases at V and 0 bases at J, with 19 bases in the middle. This CDR3 has 18 amino acids. The germline CDR1 and CDR2 sequences are SGHVT and SQSDAQ. The CDR3 reads CASSVQTQGIATNEKLFF. The DNA of the CDR3 is TGTGCCAGCAGCGTACAGACCCAGGGAATTGCAACTAATGAAAAACTGTTTTTT.

The chain carries TRBV6-1 and TRBJ1-1, with D perhaps TRBD1 (6 bases). Germline loops: CDR1 MNHNS, CDR2 SASEGT. Deletions cut 6 bases from V and 3 bases from J, with 11 bases between. The length of the CDR3 is 13 residues. CDR3 in amino acids: CASRSQGYTEAFF. In DNA, the CDR3 is TGTGCCAGCAGATCACAGGGATACACTGAAGCTTTCTTT.

This chain connects TRBV28 to TRBJ2-5; D is perhaps TRBD2 (6 bases). The CDR3 extends over 13 amino acids. V was shortened by 3 bases and J by 5 bases, with 10 bases between the two germline ends. CDR1 MDHEN and CDR2 SYDVKM come from the germline V gene. CDR3 protein: CASSFRGGETQYF. The DNA of the CDR3 is TGTGCCAGCAGTTTTCGTGGGGGGGAGACCCAGTACTTC.

This chain uses TRBV4-1 with TRBJ2-1, with TRBD2 matching over 9 bases. This CDR3 contains 15 residues. CDR1 and CDR2 from the germline V gene are MGHRA and YSYEKL. V lost 3 bases to trimming and J lost 3 bases; unmatched junction nucleotides: 3. The CDR3 DNA reads as TGCGCCAGCAGCCAGAGACTAGCGGTCTACAATGAGCAGTTCTTC. This gives the protein CASSQRLAVYNEQFF.

The rearrangement links TRBV11-3 to TRBJ2-1; D may be TRBD1 (5 bases). Per germline, CDR1 SGHNT and CDR2 YENEEA. This CDR3 has 15 amino acids. The V end was cut by 0 bases, the J end by 5 bases, with 11 bases between. DNA of the CDR3: TGTGCCAGCAGCTTAGAGGGGTCAGGGAACAATGAGCAGTTCTTC. Translating gives CASSLEGSGNNEQFF.

V is TRBV7-3 and J is TRBJ2-1; 8 bases match TRBD1. Germline lookup yields CDR1 SGHTA and CDR2 FQGTGA. J was trimmed by 2 bases and V by 5 bases; bases with no gene match: 5. The CDR3 runs to 15 residues. CDR3 protein: CASSPGQGPYNEQFF. CDR3 in DNA: TGTGCCAGCAGCCCCGGACAGGGTCCCTACAATGAGCAGTTCTTC. Complete variable domain (other parts from reference TRBV7-3 and TRBJ2-1): GAGVSQTPSNKVTEKGKYVELRCDPISGHTALYWYRQSLGQGPEFLIYFQGTGAADDSGLPNDRFFAVRPEGSVSTLKIQRTERGDSAVYLCASSPGQGPYNEQFFGPGTRLTVL.

The chain couples TRBV10-3 to TRBJ1-5, with D possibly being TRBD1 (5 bases). V lost 7 bases and J 4 bases, leaving 17 bases between the germline ends. Germline V gene sequence: CDR1 ENHRY, CDR2 SYGVKD. This CDR3 has 15 amino acids. The CDR3 DNA reads TGTGCCATCAAAGGGAAGGGGATCTATAATCAGCCCCAGCATTTT. This gives the protein CAIKGKGIYNQPQHF.

CDR3 coding DNA: TGTGCCAGCAGCCAAGATCGGGTTGGTCGAACTCCCGGGGAGCTGTTTTTT. Residues: CASSQDRVGRTPGELFF. J is TRBJ2-2 and V is TRBV4-2, with D hard to call. This CDR3 region has 17 residues. CDR1 and CDR2 (germline): LGHNA, YNFKEQ. The V and J ends lost 0 bases and 6 bases respectively, with 17 bases between them.

The rearrangement joins TRBV28 to TRBJ2-2; 12 bases agree with TRBD2. The length of the CDR3 is 19 residues. Per germline, CDR1 MDHEN and CDR2 SYDVKM. Germline trimming cut 5 bases from V and 1 base from J; bases unmatched to any gene: 11. CDR3 amino acids: CASSTRTSGITRNTGELFF. DNA for the CDR3: TGTGCCAGCAGTACTAGGACTAGCGGGATCACCCGGAACACCGGGGAGCTGTTTTTT.

The chain links TRBV28 to TRBJ1-1; TRBD1 is a possible D gene (6 bases). Germline CDR1 MDHEN, CDR2 SYDVKM. Trimming removed 1 base from V and 7 bases from J, with 10 bases in between. The CDR3 length is 13 residues. The CDR3 bases are TGTGCCAGCAGTTTATTGGGGGCTATTGAAGCTTTCTTT. Translated, it gives CASSLLGAIEAFF.

V and J are TRBV21-1 and TRBJ1-3. TRBV21-1 is shown as a pseudogene. The CDR3 contains 15 residues. The CDR3 is CASSKACLSGNTIYF. The DNA for the CDR3 is TGTGCCAGCAGCAAAGCCTGTCTTTCTGGAAACACCATATATTTT.

The chain recombines TRBV13 with TRBJ2-2, with 16 bases identical to TRBD2. V lost 6 bases to trimming and J lost 6 bases; unmatched junction nucleotides: 7. This CDR3 has 17 residues. Germline V gene lookup returns CDR1 PRHDT and CDR2 FYEKMQ (reference sequence). The CDR3 spells CASRLGLAGGYAGELFF. As DNA, the CDR3 is TGTGCCAGCAGGTTGGGACTAGCGGGAGGGTACGCCGGGGAGCTGTTTTTT.